These T cell receptor beta chains were read from a single sample in a study of blood T cell repertoires in COVID-19. Using immunoSEQ multiplex PCR, the repertoire was profiled, and TCRdb retains in-frame clones only, with some absent. The profile shows roughly 200,000 clones, approximately 86% of them singletons. Sequencing used PBMCs or T cells enriched from blood (not recorded which). All receptors come from a woman aged 40 to 49 in a cohort exposed to, infected with or recovered from COVID-19 (not recorded which). Each CDR3 is given with its conserved first and last residue. Each record gives: V gene, clone size, D gene, J gene, CDR3 DNA, CDR3 protein. D genes are given only for firm matches. Part of the rows lack a size; the others show once, few, many or a class for expanded clones.

TRBV2	once	TRBD2	TRBJ2-1	TGTGCCAGCAGTGACTGGACTAGCGGGAGGGCCTACAATGAGCAGTTCTTC	CASSDWTSGRAYNEQFF
TRBV7-2	NA	NA	TRBJ1-5	TGTGCCAGCAGCTTAGTCAGGGTAGGGCAGCCCCAGCATTTT	CASSLVRVGQPQHF
TRBV5-8	NA	TRBD1	TRBJ2-1	TGTGCCAGCAGCCCTGGGACAGGGGTGAATGAGCAGTTCTTC	CASSPGTGVNEQFF
TRBV4-2	NA	NA	TRBJ1-1	TGTGCCAGCAGCCCCATCGCCAGGGAGGTTCTCACTGAAGCTTTCTTT	CASSPIAREVLTEAFF
TRBV19	NA	NA	TRBJ1-3	TGTGCCAGTAGTACTGTCCTCTCTGGAAACACCATATATTTT	CASSTVLSGNTIYF
TRBV10-3	NA	NA	TRBJ2-5	TGTGCCATCAAACACCCGGGAGACTCTGAGACCCAGTACTTC	CAIKHPGDSETQYF
TRBV2	NA	NA	TRBJ2-1	TGTGCCAGCAGAGTCATAGACAAGGATGAGCAGTTCTTC	CASRVIDKDEQFF
TRBV13	NA	NA	TRBJ1-3	TGTGCCAGCAGCCTCATCGCGTCTGGAAACACCATATATTTT	CASSLIASGNTIYF
TRBV24-1	NA	NA	TRBJ1-2	TGTGCCACCAGTGATTTTCTCTTCCTCCAGGAATCGGCTGGCTACACCTTC	CATSDFLFLQESAGYTF
TRBV11-3	NA	TRBD2	TRBJ2-1	TGTGCCAGCAGCTACGGGGGGGCAGGCTCCTACAATGAGCAGTTCTTC	CASSYGGAGSYNEQFF
TRBV5-4	NA	NA	TRBJ1-2	TGTGCCAGCAGCTTAAGACAGGTCAACTATGGCTACACCTTC	CASSLRQVNYGYTF
TRBV2	NA	TRBD2	TRBJ2-3	TGTGCCAGCGGGGGGGAGGGACTAGCGTCAGATACGCAGTATTTT	CASGGEGLASDTQYF
TRBV4-1	NA	TRBD2	TRBJ2-1	TGCGCCAGCAGGGCAGCGGGGTTGAGCTCCTACAATGAGCAGTTCTTC	CASRAAGLSSYNEQFF
TRBV5-6	once	TRBD1	TRBJ1-1	TGTGCCAGCAGCTTGGACAGGGGCAAGGATGGCACTGAAGCTTTCTTT	CASSLDRGKDGTEAFF
TRBV27	NA	NA	TRBJ1-6	TGTGCCAGCAGTCCCCGGGCGGGGGCTCATAATTCACCCCTCCACTTT	CASSPRAGAHNSPLHF
TRBV2	NA	NA	TRBJ2-1	TGTGCCAGCACCGCCTACGGTGAGCAGTTCTTC	CASTAYGEQFF
TRBV7-9	NA	NA	TRBJ1-1	TGTGCCGGCAGCTTAGGAACAGGCCCCCTCTTT	CAGSLGTGPLF
TRBV6-5	NA	TRBD2	TRBJ2-3	TGTGCCAGCAGTTACTCGACTAGCGGATTTCCAGATACGCAGTATTTT	CASSYSTSGFPDTQYF
TRBV2	NA	NA	TRBJ2-7	TGTGCCAGCATGTACAGGATGCACGAGCAGTACTTC	CASMYRMHEQYF
TRBV18	NA	NA	TRBJ2-7	TGTGCCAGCTCACCCGACAGTTTCCCCTACGAGCAGTACTTC	CASSPDSFPYEQYF
TRBV27	NA	NA	TRBJ1-2	TGTGCCAGCAGTATTTCAGGGATGACTTCCTATGGCTACACCTTC	CASSISGMTSYGYTF
TRBV4-1	NA	TRBD1	TRBJ1-2	TGCGCCAGCAGCCAAGCCTGGACAGGGAGTCACTATGGCTACACCTTC	CASSQAWTGSHYGYTF
TRBV5-1	NA	NA	TRBJ2-7	TGCGCCAGCAGCAATCCACAGGGTAACCCGTACGAGCAGTACTTC	CASSNPQGNPYEQYF
TRBV12-3/TRBV12-4	NA	NA	TRBJ2-1	TGTGCCAGCAGTTTGGGCTACGATGAGCAGTTCTTC	CASSLGYDEQFF
TRBV10-3	NA	NA	TRBJ2-5	TGTGCCATCAGTGAGCCGGACCCGCTGCGGGGCCAACTCCAAGAGACCCAGTACTTC	CAISEPDPLRGQLQETQYF
TRBV6-4	NA	NA	TRBJ2-2	TGTGCCAGCAGCGCAAGTCCGGGCACCGGGGAGCTGTTTTTT	CASSASPGTGELFF
TRBV11-2	NA	NA	TRBJ1-1	TGTGCCAGCAGCTTAGGCAGGAACACTGAAGCTTTCTTT	CASSLGRNTEAFF
TRBV7-9	NA	TRBD2	TRBJ2-5	TGTGCCAGCAGCCCGGGGACTAGCGGGAGGGTTAGGGAGACCCAGTACTTC	CASSPGTSGRVRETQYF
TRBV24-1	NA	NA	TRBJ2-3	TGTGCCACCGGGACACCTCAAAGTTCGCAGTATTTT	CATGTPQSSQYF
TRBV2	once	TRBD2	TRBJ2-7	TGTGCCAGCAGTGAATTCGGGGGGAACGACGAGCAGTACTTC	CASSEFGGNDEQYF
TRBV7-8	few	NA	TRBJ1-2	TGTGCCAGCAGCTTAGAAAGGTCGGGGCAGGGACTTCGCGGCTACACCTTC	CASSLERSGQGLRGYTF
TRBV5-1	once	NA	TRBJ2-5	TGCGCCAGCAGGTTACTTACAGGGTCTGGAGAGACCCAGTACTTC	CASRLLTGSGETQYF
TRBV7-8	NA	NA	TRBJ2-2	TGTGCCAGCAGCTTTAGGGGAAACACCGGGGAGCTGTTTTTT	CASSFRGNTGELFF
TRBV11-2	NA	NA	TRBJ2-7	TGTGCCAGCAGCTTAGATTTCGGGTCTTACTACGAGCAGTACTTC	CASSLDFGSYYEQYF
TRBV21-1	NA	NA	TRBJ2-7	TGTGCCAGCAGCAAACTAGCGGGACTAACCTACGAGCAGTACTTC	CASSKLAGLTYEQYF
TRBV7-2	NA	TRBD2	TRBJ2-3	TGTGCCAGCAGCTCCGGGGCGGGAGGACGCACAGATACGCAGTATTTT	CASSSGAGGRTDTQYF
TRBV9	NA	TRBD2	TRBJ2-1	TGTGCCAGCAGCGACGAGGCGGGAGGAGGCAATGAGCAGTTCTTC	CASSDEAGGGNEQFF
TRBV5-1	NA	TRBD2	TRBJ2-7	TGCGCCAGCAGCTTGGGGACTAGCTTCCCCTTTAAGCAGTACTTC	CASSLGTSFPFKQYF
TRBV19	once	TRBD1	TRBJ2-1	TGTGCCAGTAGTATGACAGGGGGACCTACTCATGAGCAGTTCTTC	CASSMTGGPTHEQFF